This T cell receptor (beta chain) was recorded in a study of T cell responses to AZD1222 COVID-19 vaccine. TCRdb's table, derived via immunoSEQ multiplex PCR, lists solely in-frame clones and lacks some. This table holds 110,000 or so clones, 80% to 90% found once. The source was peripheral blood, collected on day 0 of AZD1222 vaccination. The TCR sequence derives from an adult in good health.

CDR3 loop: CASSGLAGGPGELFF. CDR3 DNA: TGTGCCAGCAGCGGACTAGCGGGAGGGCCCGGGGAGCTGTTTTTT. The V and J genes are TRBV3-1 (or the pseudogene TRBV3-2) and TRBJ2-2; TRBD2 agrees at 15 bases. Germline assignment: CDR1 LGHDT and CDR2 YNNKEL (reference sequence). With 5 bases clipped from V and 6 bases from J, the junction kept 1 base outside the gene matches. The CDR3 is made up of 15 amino acids.